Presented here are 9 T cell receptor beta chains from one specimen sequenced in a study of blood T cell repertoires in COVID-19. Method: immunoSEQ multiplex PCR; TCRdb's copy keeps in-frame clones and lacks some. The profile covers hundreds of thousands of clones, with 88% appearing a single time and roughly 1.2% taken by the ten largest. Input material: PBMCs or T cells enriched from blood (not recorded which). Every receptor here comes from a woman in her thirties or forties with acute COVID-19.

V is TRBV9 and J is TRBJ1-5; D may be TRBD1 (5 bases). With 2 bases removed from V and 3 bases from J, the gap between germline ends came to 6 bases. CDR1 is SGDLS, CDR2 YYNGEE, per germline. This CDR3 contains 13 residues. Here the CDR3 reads CASSVDINQPQHF. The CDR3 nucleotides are TGTGCCAGCAGCGTGGACATCAATCAGCCCCAGCATTTT.

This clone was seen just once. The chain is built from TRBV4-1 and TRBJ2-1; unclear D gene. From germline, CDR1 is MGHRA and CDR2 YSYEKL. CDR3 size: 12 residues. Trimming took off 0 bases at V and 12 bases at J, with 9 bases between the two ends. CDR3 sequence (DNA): TGCGCCAGCAGCCAAGACATCGAGTGGCAGTTCTTC. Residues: CASSQDIEWQFF.

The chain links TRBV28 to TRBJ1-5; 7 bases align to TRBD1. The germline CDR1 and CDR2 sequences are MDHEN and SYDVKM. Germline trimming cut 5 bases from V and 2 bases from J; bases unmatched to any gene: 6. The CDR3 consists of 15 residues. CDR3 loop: CASSPQGVGNQPQHF. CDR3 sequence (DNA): TGTGCCAGCAGTCCGCAGGGGGTTGGCAATCAGCCCCAGCATTTT.

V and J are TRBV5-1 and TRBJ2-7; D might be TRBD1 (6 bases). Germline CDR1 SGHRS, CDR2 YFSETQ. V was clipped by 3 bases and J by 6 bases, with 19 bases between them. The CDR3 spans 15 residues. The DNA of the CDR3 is TGCGCCAGCAGCTCGATTACAGGGATTACCTCCGAGCAGTACTTC. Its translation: CASSSITGITSEQYF.

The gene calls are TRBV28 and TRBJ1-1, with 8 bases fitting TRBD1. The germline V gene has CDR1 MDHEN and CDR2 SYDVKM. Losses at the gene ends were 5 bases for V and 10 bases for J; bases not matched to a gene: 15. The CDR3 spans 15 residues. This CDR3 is CASSPRTGYWFAAFF. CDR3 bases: TGTGCCAGCAGTCCCAGGACAGGGTATTGGTTCGCAGCTTTCTTT.

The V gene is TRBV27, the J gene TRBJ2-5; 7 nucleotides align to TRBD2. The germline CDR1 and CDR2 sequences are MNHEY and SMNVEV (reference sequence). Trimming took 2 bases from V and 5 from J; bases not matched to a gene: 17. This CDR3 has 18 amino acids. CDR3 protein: CASSLRPGWLAAGETQYF. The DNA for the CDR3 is TGTGCCAGCAGTTTAAGGCCTGGTTGGCTAGCGGCAGGGGAGACCCAGTACTTC.

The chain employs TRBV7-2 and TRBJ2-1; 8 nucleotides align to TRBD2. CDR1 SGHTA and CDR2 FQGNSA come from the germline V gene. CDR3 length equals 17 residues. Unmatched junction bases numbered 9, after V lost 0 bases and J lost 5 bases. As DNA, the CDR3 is TGTGCCAGCAGCTTAGCTAATCGGGAGGGCCTCCACAATGAGCAGTTCTTC. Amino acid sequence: CASSLANREGLHNEQFF. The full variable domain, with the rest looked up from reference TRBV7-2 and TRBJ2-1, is GAGVSQSPSNKVTEKGKDVELRCDPISGHTALYWYRQSLGQGLEFLIYFQGNSAPDKSGLPSDRFSAERTGGSVSTLTIQRTQQEDSAVYLCASSLANREGLHNEQFFGPGTRLTVL.

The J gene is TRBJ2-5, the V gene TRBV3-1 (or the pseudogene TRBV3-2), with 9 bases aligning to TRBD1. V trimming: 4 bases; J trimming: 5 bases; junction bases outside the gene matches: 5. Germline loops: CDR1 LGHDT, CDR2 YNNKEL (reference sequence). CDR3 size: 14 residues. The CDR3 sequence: CASSRPGQGETQYF. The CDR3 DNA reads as TGTGCCAGCAGCCGCCCGGGACAGGGCGAGACCCAGTACTTC.

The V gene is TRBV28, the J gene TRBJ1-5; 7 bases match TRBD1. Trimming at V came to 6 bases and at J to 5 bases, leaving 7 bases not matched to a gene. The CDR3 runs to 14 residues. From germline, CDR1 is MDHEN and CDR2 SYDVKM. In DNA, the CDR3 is TGTGCCAGCAGGCTCGGGCAGGGGGATCAGCCCCAGCATTTT. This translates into CASRLGQGDQPQHF.